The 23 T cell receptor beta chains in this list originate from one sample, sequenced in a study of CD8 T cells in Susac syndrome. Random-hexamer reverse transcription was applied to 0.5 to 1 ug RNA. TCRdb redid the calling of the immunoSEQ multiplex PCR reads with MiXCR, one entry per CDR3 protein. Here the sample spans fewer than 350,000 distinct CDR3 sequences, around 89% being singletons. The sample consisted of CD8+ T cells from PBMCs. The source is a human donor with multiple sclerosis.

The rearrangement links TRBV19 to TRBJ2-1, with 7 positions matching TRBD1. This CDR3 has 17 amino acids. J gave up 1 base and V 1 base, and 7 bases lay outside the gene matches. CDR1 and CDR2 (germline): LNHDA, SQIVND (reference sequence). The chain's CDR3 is CASSIVGTDKSYNEQFF. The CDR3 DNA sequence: TGTGCCAGTAGTATAGTCGGGACAGATAAATCCTACAATGAGCAGTTCTTC.

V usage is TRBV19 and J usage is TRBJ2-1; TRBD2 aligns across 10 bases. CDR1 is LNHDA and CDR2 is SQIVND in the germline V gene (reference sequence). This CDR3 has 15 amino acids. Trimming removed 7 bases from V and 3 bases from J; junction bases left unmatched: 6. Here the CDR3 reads CASNPSGGHYNEQFF. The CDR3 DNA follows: TGTGCCAGTAACCCTAGCGGGGGCCACTACAATGAGCAGTTCTTC. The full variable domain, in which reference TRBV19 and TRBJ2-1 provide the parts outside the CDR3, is DGGITQSPKYLFRKEGQNVTLSCEQNLNHDAMYWYRQDPGQGLRLIYYSQIVNDFQKGDIAEGYSVSREKKESFPLTVTSAQKNPTAFYLCASNPSGGHYNEQFFGPGTRLTVL.

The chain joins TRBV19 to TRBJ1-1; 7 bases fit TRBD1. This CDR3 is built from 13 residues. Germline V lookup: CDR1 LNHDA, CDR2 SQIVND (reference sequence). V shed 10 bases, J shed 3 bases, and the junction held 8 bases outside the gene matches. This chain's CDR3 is CAISPGGDTEAFF. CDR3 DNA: TGTGCCATCTCCCCAGGGGGGGACACTGAAGCTTTCTTT.

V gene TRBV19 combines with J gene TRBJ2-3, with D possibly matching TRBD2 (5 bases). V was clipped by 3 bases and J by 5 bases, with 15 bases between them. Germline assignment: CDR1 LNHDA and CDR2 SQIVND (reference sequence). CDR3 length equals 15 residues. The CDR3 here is CASSMGSVEVDTQYF. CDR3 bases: TGTGCCAGTAGTATGGGGAGTGTAGAGGTAGATACGCAGTATTTT.

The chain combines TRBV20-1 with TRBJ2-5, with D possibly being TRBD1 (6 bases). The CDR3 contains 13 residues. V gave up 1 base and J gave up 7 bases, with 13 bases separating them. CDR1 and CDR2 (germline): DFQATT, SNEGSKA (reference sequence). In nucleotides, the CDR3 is TGCAGTGCTAGAGGGGGGCTGAGTCGGACCCAGTACTTC. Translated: CSARGGLSRTQYF.

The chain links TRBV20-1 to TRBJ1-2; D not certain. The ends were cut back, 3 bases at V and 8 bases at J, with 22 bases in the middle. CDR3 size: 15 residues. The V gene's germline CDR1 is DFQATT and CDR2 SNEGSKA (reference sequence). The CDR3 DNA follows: TGCAGTGCTAGTTCCCTCGGCCAGAGCAAGCGGGGCTACACCTTC. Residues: CSASSLGQSKRGYTF.

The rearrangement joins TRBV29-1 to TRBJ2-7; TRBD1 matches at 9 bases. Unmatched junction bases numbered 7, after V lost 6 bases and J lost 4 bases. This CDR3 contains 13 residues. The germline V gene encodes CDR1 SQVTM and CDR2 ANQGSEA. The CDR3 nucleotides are TGCAGCGTCCGAGGACAGGGGCGATACGAGCAGTACTTC. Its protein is CSVRGQGRYEQYF.

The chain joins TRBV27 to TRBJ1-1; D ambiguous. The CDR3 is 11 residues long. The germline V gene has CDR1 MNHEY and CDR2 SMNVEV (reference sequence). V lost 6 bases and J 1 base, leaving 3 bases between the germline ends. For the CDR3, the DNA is TGTGCCAGCAGGAAGAACACTGAAGCTTTCTTT. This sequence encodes CASRKNTEAFF.

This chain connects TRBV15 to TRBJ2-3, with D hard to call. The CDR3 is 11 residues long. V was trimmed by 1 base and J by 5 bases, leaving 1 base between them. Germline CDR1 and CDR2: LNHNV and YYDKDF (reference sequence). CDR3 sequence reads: CATSRGDTQYF. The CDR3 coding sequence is TGTGCCACCAGCAGAGGAGATACGCAGTATTTT.

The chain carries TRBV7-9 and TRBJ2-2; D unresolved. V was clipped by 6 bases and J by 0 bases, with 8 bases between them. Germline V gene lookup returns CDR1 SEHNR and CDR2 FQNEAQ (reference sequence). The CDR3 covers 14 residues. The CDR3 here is CASRYSANTGELFF. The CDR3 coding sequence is TGTGCCAGCAGATACAGCGCGAACACCGGGGAGCTGTTTTTT.

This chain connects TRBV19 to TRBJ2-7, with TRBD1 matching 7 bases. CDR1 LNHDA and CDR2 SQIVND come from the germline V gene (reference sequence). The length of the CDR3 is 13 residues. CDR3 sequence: CAVGDRDEDEQYF. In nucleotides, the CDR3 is TGTGCGGTGGGCGACAGGGACGAGGACGAGCAGTACTTC.

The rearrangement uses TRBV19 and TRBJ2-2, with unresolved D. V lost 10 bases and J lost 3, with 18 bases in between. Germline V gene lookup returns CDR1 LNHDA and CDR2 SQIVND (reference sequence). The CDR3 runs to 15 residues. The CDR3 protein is CATSWAIGHTGELFF. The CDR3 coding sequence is TGTGCCACCTCCTGGGCGATTGGTCACACCGGGGAGCTGTTTTTT.

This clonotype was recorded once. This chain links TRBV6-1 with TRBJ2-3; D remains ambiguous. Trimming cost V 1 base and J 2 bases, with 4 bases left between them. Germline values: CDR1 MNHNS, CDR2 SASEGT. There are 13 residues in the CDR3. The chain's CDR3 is CASSEVNTDTQYF. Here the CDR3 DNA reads TGTGCCAGCAGTGAAGTGAACACAGATACGCAGTATTTT.

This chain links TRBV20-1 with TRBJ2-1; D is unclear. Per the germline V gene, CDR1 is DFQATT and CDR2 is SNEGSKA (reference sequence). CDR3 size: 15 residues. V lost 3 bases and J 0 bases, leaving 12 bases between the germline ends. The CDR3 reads CSARVQSSSYNEQFF. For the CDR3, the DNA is TGCAGTGCTAGGGTTCAATCGAGCTCCTACAATGAGCAGTTCTTC.

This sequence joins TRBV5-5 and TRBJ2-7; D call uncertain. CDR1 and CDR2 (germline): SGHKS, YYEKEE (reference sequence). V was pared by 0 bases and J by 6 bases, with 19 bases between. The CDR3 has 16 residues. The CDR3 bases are TGTGCCAGCAGCTTGGATCCAGGATCAAGCCCGCGCGAGCAGTACTTC. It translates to CASSLDPGSSPREQYF. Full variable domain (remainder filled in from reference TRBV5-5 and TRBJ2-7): DAGVTQSPTHLIKTRGQQVTLRCSPISGHKSVSWYQQVLGQGPQFIFQYYEKEERGRGNFPDRFSARQFPNYSSELNVNALLLGDSALYLCASSLDPGSSPREQYFGPGTRLTVT.

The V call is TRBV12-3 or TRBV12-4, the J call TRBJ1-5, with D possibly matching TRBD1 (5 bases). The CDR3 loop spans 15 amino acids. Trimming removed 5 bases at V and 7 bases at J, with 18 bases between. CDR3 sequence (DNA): TGTGCCAGCAGTCCCCAGGGAGGGTTTGGACAGCCCCAGCATTTT. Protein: CASSPQGGFGQPQHF.

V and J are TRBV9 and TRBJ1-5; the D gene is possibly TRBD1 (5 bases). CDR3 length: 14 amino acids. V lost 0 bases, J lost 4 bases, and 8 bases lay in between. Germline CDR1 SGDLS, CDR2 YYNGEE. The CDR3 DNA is TGTGCCAGCAGCGTAGGGGGGGTAAATCAGCCCCAGCATTTT. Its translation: CASSVGGVNQPQHF.

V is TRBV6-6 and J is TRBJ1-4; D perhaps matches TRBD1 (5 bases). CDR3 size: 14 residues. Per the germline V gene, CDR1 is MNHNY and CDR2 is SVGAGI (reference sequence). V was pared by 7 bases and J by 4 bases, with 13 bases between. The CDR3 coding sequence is TGTGCCAGCACCATCAGGGTCGGTAATGAAAAACTGTTTTTT. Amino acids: CASTIRVGNEKLFF.

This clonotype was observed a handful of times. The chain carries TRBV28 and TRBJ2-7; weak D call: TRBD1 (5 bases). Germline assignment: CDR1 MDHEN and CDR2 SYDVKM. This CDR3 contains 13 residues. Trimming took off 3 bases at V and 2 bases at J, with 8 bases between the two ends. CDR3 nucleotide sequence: TGTGCCAGCAGTTTTCAGGGTCCCTACGAGCAGTACTTC. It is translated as CASSFQGPYEQYF.

This CDR3 reads CASSPGQGAQPQHF. The CDR3 DNA reads TGTGCCAGCAGTCCTGGACAGGGGGCTCAGCCCCAGCATTTT. J is TRBJ1-5 and V is TRBV6-2 or TRBV6-3; 11 bases agree with TRBD1. The CDR3 loop spans 14 amino acids. The V gene's germline CDR1 is MNHEY and CDR2 SVGEGT. The V gene end was trimmed by 5 bases and the J gene end by 6 bases; junction bases not matched to a gene: 3.

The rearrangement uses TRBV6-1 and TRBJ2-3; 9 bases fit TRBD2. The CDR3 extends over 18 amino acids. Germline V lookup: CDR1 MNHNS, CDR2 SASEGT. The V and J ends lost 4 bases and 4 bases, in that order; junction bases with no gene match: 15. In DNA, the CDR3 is TGTGCCAGCAGTGGTGGGACTAGCTATGGGGGGGGCGCAGATACGCAGTATTTT. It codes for CASSGGTSYGGGADTQYF.

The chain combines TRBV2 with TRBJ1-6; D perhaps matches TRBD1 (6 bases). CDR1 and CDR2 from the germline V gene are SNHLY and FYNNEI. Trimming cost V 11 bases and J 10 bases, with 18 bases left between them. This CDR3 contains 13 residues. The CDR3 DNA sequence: TGTGCCTCCAATCAGGGGTTCGACTCACCCCTCCACTTT. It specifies CASNQGFDSPLHF.

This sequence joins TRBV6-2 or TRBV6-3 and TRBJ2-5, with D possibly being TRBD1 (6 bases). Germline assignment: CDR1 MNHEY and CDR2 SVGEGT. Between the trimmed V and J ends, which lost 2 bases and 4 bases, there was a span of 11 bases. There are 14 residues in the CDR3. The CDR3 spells CASSYAIQGETQYF. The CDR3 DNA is TGTGCCAGCAGTTACGCGATACAGGGAGAGACCCAGTACTTC.